One sample yielded the 26 T cell receptor beta chains listed below, sequenced in a study of post-analysis software for immune sequencing data. Study outcomes and limitations: TRBV5-6, TRBV5-1 and TRBV20-1 belonged to a set of roughly 5 TRBV segments that were more frequent in patients than controls.

These receptors lack a known antigen. cDNA libraries of TCR beta carried unique molecular identifiers. TCRdb itself ran the PCR reads through MiXCR, one entry per CDR3 protein. The sample holds about 770,000 distinct CDR3 sequences; approximately 44% are singletons and the top ten take approximately 4.4%. The specimen sequenced was blood. These receptors were taken from a girl aged 10 to 17 with multiple sclerosis.

This clonotype has more than one count but fewer than ten. V gene TRBV5-1 combines with J gene TRBJ2-3; 7 bases line up with TRBD1. The CDR3 length is 16 residues. Germline V CDR1 and CDR2: SGHRS, YFSETQ. J gave up 3 bases and V 0 bases, and 7 bases lay outside the gene matches. The CDR3 is CASSLAGTEPTDTQYF. DNA for the CDR3: TGCGCCAGCAGCTTGGCCGGGACAGAACCTACAGATACGCAGTATTTT.

The J gene is TRBJ2-3, the V gene TRBV28; D possibly corresponds to TRBD2 (5 bases). V dropped 6 bases and J dropped 4 bases, with 20 bases sitting between them. CDR1 is MDHEN and CDR2 is SYDVKM in the germline V gene. CDR3 length equals 16 residues. The CDR3 nucleotides read TGTGCCAGCAGCCAGAGACACGGGAAGCTTGCAGATACGCAGTATTTT. It specifies CASSQRHGKLADTQYF.

The rearrangement links TRBV6-1 to TRBJ2-1, with D possibly matching TRBD2 (5 bases). V was clipped by 3 bases and J by 12 bases, with 15 bases between them. Germline CDR1 is MNHNS and CDR2 is SASEGT. The CDR3 is 13 residues long. The CDR3 DNA reads TGTGCCAGCAGTGATTTATTCGAGGGTGGGCAGTTCTTC. Protein sequence: CASSDLFEGGQFF.

This clonotype was seen a single time. This sequence joins TRBV7-2 and TRBJ2-3; possible D gene TRBD2, 5 bases. The CDR3 has 15 amino acids. V was shortened by 6 bases and J by 1 base, with 14 bases between the two germline ends. Germline values: CDR1 SGHTA, CDR2 FQGNSA. The CDR3 DNA is TGTGCCAGCAGTCCGAGCGGTTTAGGCACAGATACGCAGTATTTT. Its protein product is CASSPSGLGTDTQYF.

The chain has TRBV10-3 and TRBJ2-2; perhaps D is TRBD1 or TRBD2 (5 bases each). The V and J ends lost 11 bases and 5 bases respectively, with 15 bases between them. Germline V CDR1 and CDR2: ENHRY, SYGVKD. The CDR3 consists of 13 residues. CDR3 protein: CAVAGTGTGELFF. CDR3 sequence (DNA): TGTGCCGTCGCCGGGACCGGGACCGGGGAGCTGTTTTTT.

The chain carries TRBV27 and TRBJ2-3; TRBD2 matches at 15 bases. The CDR3 consists of 15 residues. Trimming removed 5 bases from V and 7 bases from J; junction bases left unmatched: 4. Looked up from germline, CDR1 is MNHEY and CDR2 is SMNVEV (reference sequence). CDR3 sequence: CASSGLAGGVNTQYF. DNA for the CDR3: TGTGCCAGCAGTGGACTAGCGGGAGGGGTTAATACGCAGTATTTT.

The CDR3: CASSPRQRDEQFF. In DNA, the CDR3 is TGTGCCAGCTCACCTCGACAGCGGGATGAGCAGTTCTTC. V usage is TRBV18 and J usage is TRBJ2-1; D may be TRBD2 (6 bases). Germline V gives CDR1 KGHSH, CDR2 LQKENI. Trimming pared 3 bases from V and 8 bases from J, leaving 11 bases between. This CDR3 contains 13 residues.

This clonotype was seen a few times. V usage is TRBV29-1 and J usage is TRBJ2-1; TRBD2 agrees at 12 bases. The CDR3 has 15 residues. The V gene end was trimmed by 3 bases and the J gene end by 4 bases; junction bases not matched to a gene: 4. In germline, CDR1 is SQVTM, CDR2 ANQGSEA. Written as DNA, the CDR3 is TGCAGCGTTGAGGGCCTAGCGGGAGGGTACAATGAGCAGTTCTTC. Translating it yields CSVEGLAGGYNEQFF.

The chain uses TRBV20-1 and TRBJ2-3; 11 nucleotides line up with TRBD1. V trimming: 4 bases; J trimming: 0 bases; junction bases outside the gene matches: 9. Germline V lookup: CDR1 DFQATT, CDR2 SNEGSKA (reference sequence). The CDR3 has 17 amino acids. This CDR3 reads CSAKIRDRGESTDTQYF. CDR3 DNA: TGCAGTGCTAAGATCCGGGACAGGGGGGAGAGCACAGATACGCAGTATTTT.

The chain uses TRBV7-9 and TRBJ2-1; D ambiguous. The V end lost 3 bases, the J end lost 3 bases, and 15 bases lay between the germline ends. Germline lookup yields CDR1 SEHNR and CDR2 FQNEAQ (reference sequence). The CDR3 has 16 residues. CDR3 sequence: CASSFSHGALYNEQFF. CDR3 sequence (DNA): TGTGCCAGCAGCTTTTCCCACGGAGCCCTCTACAATGAGCAGTTCTTC.

This clonotype was recorded a few times. The chain joins TRBV7-2 to TRBJ2-3; TRBD2 matches 8 bases. Trimming removed 2 bases from V and 4 bases from J; junction bases left unmatched: 14. The CDR3 totals 18 residues. Germline loops: CDR1 SGHTA, CDR2 FQGNSA. CDR3: CASSLPRSEREPADTQYF. The CDR3 bases are TGTGCCAGCAGCTTACCCCGATCTGAGCGGGAGCCCGCAGATACGCAGTATTTT. The complete variable domain, with remaining parts taken from reference TRBV7-2 and TRBJ2-3, reads GAGVSQSPSNKVTEKGKDVELRCDPISGHTALYWYRQSLGQGLEFLIYFQGNSAPDKSGLPSDRFSAERTGGSVSTLTIQRTQQEDSAVYLCASSLPRSEREPADTQYFGPGTRLTVL.

The chain couples TRBV11-2 to TRBJ2-7; TRBD2 might be the D (5 bases). CDR1 and CDR2 from the germline V gene are SGHAT and FQNNGV. V lost 2 bases, J lost 1 base, and 18 bases lay in between. The CDR3 contains 17 residues. CDR3 bases: TGTGCCAGCAGCTTACTAGCTAGCAGTGGGGTTTCCTACGAGCAGTACTTC. Its translation: CASSLLASSGVSYEQYF.

The rearrangement joins TRBV20-1 to TRBJ2-5, with TRBD2 matching over 10 bases. CDR1 and CDR2 (germline): DFQATT, SNEGSKA (reference sequence). There are 13 residues in the CDR3. Trimming at V came to 4 bases and at J to 5 bases, leaving 4 bases not matched to a gene. CDR3 bases: TGCAGTGCTAAACTAGCGGGACTTGAGACCCAGTACTTC. Translated, it gives CSAKLAGLETQYF.

The chain combines TRBV25-1 with TRBJ2-3; 7 bases align to TRBD1. The CDR3 spans 12 residues. CDR1 and CDR2 (germline): MGHDK, SYGVNS. Losses at the gene ends were 4 bases for V and 8 bases for J; bases not matched to a gene: 3. The CDR3 nucleotides are TGTGCCAGCAGTGGACAGGGTATTACGCAGTATTTT. The encoded protein is CASSGQGITQYF. The full variable domain, with the rest looked up from reference TRBV25-1 and TRBJ2-3, is EADIYQTPRYLVIGTGKKITLECSQTMGHDKMYWYQQDPGMELHLIHYSYGVNSTEKGDLSSESTVSRIRTEHFPLTLESARPSHTSQYLCASSGQGITQYFGPGTRLTVL.

The chain has TRBV9 and TRBJ2-5, with 16 bases fitting TRBD2. This CDR3 region has 17 residues. J lost 5 bases, V lost 3 bases, and 7 bases had no gene match. Germline assignment: CDR1 SGDLS and CDR2 YYNGEE. The CDR3 region has the DNA TGTGCCAGCAGCGCCGGGACTAGCGGGAGGGCCAGGGAGACCCAGTACTTC. Translating it yields CASSAGTSGRARETQYF.

V usage is TRBV13 and J usage is TRBJ2-3; no clear D gene. The CDR3 loop spans 12 amino acids. With 5 bases removed from V and 6 bases from J, the gap between germline ends came to 9 bases. Germline assignment: CDR1 PRHDT and CDR2 FYEKMQ (reference sequence). CDR3 region: CASSLEMDTQYF. The CDR3 DNA follows: TGTGCCAGCAGCCTGGAGATGGATACGCAGTATTTT.

The J gene is TRBJ2-5, the V gene TRBV4-2; weak D call: TRBD2 (6 bases). The CDR3 runs to 13 residues. Germline loops: CDR1 LGHNA, CDR2 YNFKEQ. V was pared by 4 bases and J by 5 bases, with 11 bases between. Here the CDR3 reads CASSPGSGETQYF. Here the CDR3 DNA reads TGTGCCAGCAGCCCCGGGAGTGGGGAGACCCAGTACTTC.

V is TRBV7-2 and J is TRBJ2-5, with 11 bases that match TRBD2. The junction had 9 bases not matched to a gene; V was cut back by 1 base and J by 11 bases. The CDR3 totals 15 residues. Germline CDR1 and CDR2: SGHTA and FQGNSA. This chain's CDR3 is CASSLELAGDREQYF. DNA of the CDR3: TGTGCCAGCAGCTTAGAACTAGCGGGAGACCGAGAGCAGTACTTC.

V is TRBV30 and J is TRBJ1-5; D call uncertain. The germline V gene encodes CDR1 GTSNPN and CDR2 SVGIG (reference sequence). The V and J ends lost 5 bases and 1 base respectively, with 9 bases between them. The CDR3 totals 13 residues. The CDR3 DNA is TGTGCCTGGTCTGCGGAAAGCAATCAGCCCCAGCATTTT. Protein sequence: CAWSAESNQPQHF.

This clonotype has only one observation. The chain is built from TRBV2 and TRBJ1-2; D is unresolved. This CDR3 comprises 15 residues. From germline, CDR1 is SNHLY and CDR2 FYNNEI. The germline V and J ends were trimmed by 3 bases and 2 bases, with 13 bases remaining between them. DNA for the CDR3: TGTGCCAGCAGTGAGTCCGGAGCAGGAAACTATGGCTACACCTTC. Translated: CASSESGAGNYGYTF.

This sequence joins TRBV29-1 and TRBJ2-7, with D possibly being TRBD1 or TRBD2 (5 bases each). Germline lookup yields CDR1 SQVTM and CDR2 ANQGSEA. The CDR3 covers 14 residues. V lost 1 base to trimming and J lost 0 bases, with 10 bases between them. The CDR3 here is CSVEAPGSSYEQYF. The CDR3 DNA is TGCAGCGTTGAAGCCCCAGGGAGCTCCTACGAGCAGTACTTC.

The chain joins TRBV12-3 or TRBV12-4 to TRBJ2-1; 8 nucleotides agree with TRBD2. The CDR3 has 16 residues. V gave up 5 bases and J gave up 3 bases; unmatched junction bases: 9. CDR3 amino acids: CASSPVVSGSYNEQFF. As DNA, the CDR3 is TGTGCCAGCAGTCCCGTGGTGAGCGGGAGCTACAATGAGCAGTTCTTC.

V is TRBV7-8 and J is TRBJ1-5; D not resolved. This CDR3 has 14 amino acids. Trimming cost V 8 bases and J 1 base, with 12 bases left between them. CDR1 and CDR2 from the germline V gene are SGHVS and FQNEAQ. Here the CDR3 DNA reads TGTGCCAGCGACCTCACGGCGAGCAATCAGCCCCAGCATTTT. Amino acid sequence: CASDLTASNQPQHF.

The chain carries TRBV6-1 and TRBJ2-1; TRBD2 matches 9 bases. V was clipped by 4 bases and J by 4 bases; unmatched bases: 5. Germline V gene lookup returns CDR1 MNHNS and CDR2 SASEGT. This CDR3 contains 15 residues. This CDR3 is CASSVTSGQYNEQFF. In DNA, the CDR3 is TGTGCCAGCAGTGTAACTAGCGGGCAGTACAATGAGCAGTTCTTC.

The V and J genes are TRBV2 and TRBJ2-3; 8 bases line up with TRBD2. V gave up 7 bases and J gave up 0 bases; unmatched junction bases: 15. In germline, CDR1 is SNHLY, CDR2 FYNNEI. The CDR3 has 18 amino acids. CDR3 in DNA: TGTGCCAGCATCCCCGGGACTAGGGGCCTTAGGAGCACAGATACGCAGTATTTT. As protein: CASIPGTRGLRSTDTQYF. Full variable domain (remainder filled in from reference TRBV2 and TRBJ2-3): EPEVTQTPSHQVTQMGQEVILRCVPISNHLYFYWYRQILGQKVEFLVSFYNNEISEKSEIFDDQFSVERPDGSNFTLKIRSTKLEDSAMYFCASIPGTRGLRSTDTQYFGPGTRLTVL.

The chain carries TRBV2 and TRBJ2-7; TRBD2 aligns across 7 bases. The CDR3 extends over 18 amino acids. V trimming: 3 bases; J trimming: 0 bases; junction bases outside the gene matches: 14. Germline CDR1 SNHLY, CDR2 FYNNEI. The CDR3 reads CASSDEVGTIRSSYEQYF. CDR3 DNA sequence: TGTGCCAGCAGTGATGAGGTGGGGACTATAAGGAGCTCCTACGAGCAGTACTTC.